The clone carrying this T cell receptor beta chain has more than one count but fewer than ten. No antigen is known for it. Libraries were prepared by immunoSEQ multiplex PCR; TCRdb keeps only in-frame clonotypes and omits some of them. Of some 110,000 clones listed, more than 80% were seen once; the top ten hold approximately 4.4%. The data were obtained in a study of T cell responses to AZD1222 COVID-19 vaccine. Study-level findings and limits: Only a handful of AZD1222 recipients were seropositive at baseline. Targets within unmutated variant regions were reportedly found for nearly half of spike-specific TCRs. Repertoires in all cases were sampled only once the peak T cell response had passed.

Second-dose intervals of approximately 4 or approximately 12 weeks were pooled. CDR1 is SNHLY, CDR2 FYNNEI, per germline. Trimming stripped 6 bases from V and 4 bases from J, with 15 bases between. This CDR3 comprises 14 residues. The receptor was isolated from an adult who received the AZD1222 COVID-19 vaccine. The rearrangement uses TRBV2 and TRBJ1-2; the D gene is possibly TRBD1 (5 bases). Specimen: peripheral blood, collected 28 days after the second AZD1222 dose. For the CDR3, the DNA is TGTGCCAGCAGCCGTGGGGCACAGTCCTATGGCTACACCTTC. Its translation: CASSRGAQSYGYTF.